This TCR beta chain was found in a study of early T cells in non-severe SARS-CoV-2 infection. Study in general: The authors sequenced bulk RNA from unsorted whole blood, leaving chains unpaired.

Germline lookup yields CDR1 SGHAT and CDR2 FQNNGV. V gave up 2 bases and J gave up 8 bases, with 12 bases separating them. CDR3 length equals 13 residues. This clonotype was recorded a few times. No antigen is known for it. Study-wide findings and caveats: Anti-spike CD8 responses were favored in VDJdb matching, and private and CD4 specificities were missed.

Individual cDNA molecules each received unique molecular identifiers attached to them. TCRdb passed the 5' RACE reads through MiXCR, listing each CDR3 protein once. The sample records more than 80,000 distinct CDR3 sequences, about 15% being singletons. The specimen was whole blood. The rearrangement links TRBV11-2 to TRBJ1-1, with D uncertain. This receptor was taken from an adult who was a healthcare worker with PCR-confirmed SARS-CoV-2 infection or an uninfected control (not recorded which). In nucleotides, the CDR3 is TGTGCCAGCAGCTTAAGGACCCTGCGCGAAGCTTTCTTT. This codes for CASSLRTLREAFF.